This is a list of T cell receptor beta chains from one sample in a study of blood T cell repertoires in COVID-19. TCRdb's table, derived via immunoSEQ multiplex PCR, lists solely in-frame clones and lacks some. The table includes some 200,000 clones, about 87% detected once. The material sequenced was peripheral blood. These receptors were obtained from a man aged 35 to 55 with active or convalescent COVID-19. The CDR3 runs from the conserved cysteine through the conserved F or W. D genes are given only for firm matches.

v_call: TRBV5-6
cdr3_length: 14
d_call: -
j_call: TRBJ1-1
cdr3_aa: CASSLWRGGTEAFF

v_call: TRBV19
cdr3_length: 14
d_call: -
j_call: TRBJ2-7
cdr3_aa: CASSISTGGGEQYF

v_call: TRBV5-1
cdr3_length: 15
d_call: -
j_call: TRBJ2-1
cdr3_aa: CASSLGGPLGNEQFF

v_call: TRBV7-9
cdr3_length: 16
d_call: TRBD1
j_call: TRBJ1-2
cdr3_aa: CASSLSQGAGQDGYTF

v_call: TRBV5-6
cdr3_length: 14
d_call: TRBD1
j_call: TRBJ1-1
cdr3_aa: CASSFNRGGTEAFF

v_call: TRBV25-1
cdr3_length: 15
d_call: TRBD1
j_call: TRBJ1-1
cdr3_aa: CASSESGTGHTEAFF

v_call: TRBV30
cdr3_length: 12
d_call: -
j_call: TRBJ2-7
cdr3_aa: CAWTLSRYEQYF

v_call: TRBV15
cdr3_length: 13
d_call: -
j_call: TRBJ1-1
cdr3_aa: CATSRGQNTEAFF

v_call: TRBV2
cdr3_length: 12
d_call: -
j_call: TRBJ2-7
cdr3_aa: CASRRGGDEQYF

v_call: TRBV9
cdr3_length: 14
d_call: TRBD1
j_call: TRBJ1-5
cdr3_aa: CASSVGQLYQPQHF

v_call: TRBV4-2
cdr3_length: 15
d_call: -
j_call: TRBJ2-5
cdr3_aa: CASSQGPADQETQYF

v_call: TRBV7-2
cdr3_length: 12
d_call: -
j_call: TRBJ2-7
cdr3_aa: CASRGSSYEQYF

v_call: TRBV30
cdr3_length: 13
d_call: -
j_call: TRBJ2-7
cdr3_aa: CAWSSEASYEQYF

v_call: TRBV28
cdr3_length: 16
d_call: TRBD1
j_call: TRBJ2-7
cdr3_aa: CASSPRGTAPDYEQYF

v_call: TRBV19
cdr3_length: 13
d_call: -
j_call: TRBJ1-2
cdr3_aa: CASREETGYGYTF

v_call: TRBV3-1/TRBV3-2
cdr3_length: 14
d_call: -
j_call: TRBJ1-1
cdr3_aa: CASSHDTLNTEAFF

v_call: TRBV5-6
cdr3_length: 16
d_call: -
j_call: TRBJ2-2
cdr3_aa: CASSWDGTPDSGELFF

v_call: TRBV4-2
cdr3_length: 14
d_call: TRBD1
j_call: TRBJ1-5
cdr3_aa: CASSQGQGDQPQHF

v_call: TRBV28
cdr3_length: 17
d_call: -
j_call: TRBJ2-2
cdr3_aa: CASSSFRGEPNTGELFF

v_call: TRBV7-8
cdr3_length: 13
d_call: -
j_call: TRBJ2-5
cdr3_aa: CASSLGRQETQYF

v_call: TRBV7-2
cdr3_length: 12
d_call: -
j_call: TRBJ1-2
cdr3_aa: CASSPLFYGYTF

v_call: TRBV27
cdr3_length: 12
d_call: -
j_call: TRBJ2-5
cdr3_aa: CASHGAGETQYF

v_call: TRBV7-9
cdr3_length: 13
d_call: -
j_call: TRBJ1-5
cdr3_aa: CASSYLGDQPQHF

v_call: TRBV11-3
cdr3_length: 16
d_call: TRBD2
j_call: TRBJ2-3
cdr3_aa: CASSLKAGGPTDTQYF

v_call: TRBV5-8
cdr3_length: 14
d_call: -
j_call: TRBJ1-5
cdr3_aa: CASSLEGRNQPQHF

v_call: TRBV4-1
cdr3_length: 15
d_call: -
j_call: TRBJ2-1
cdr3_aa: CASSQRLVPNGEQFF

v_call: TRBV7-9
cdr3_length: 13
d_call: TRBD1
j_call: TRBJ1-1
cdr3_aa: CASSFADRDEAFF

v_call: TRBV7-9
cdr3_length: 12
d_call: -
j_call: TRBJ1-1
cdr3_aa: CASSLGGAEAFF

v_call: TRBV27
cdr3_length: 14
d_call: TRBD1
j_call: TRBJ1-5
cdr3_aa: CASSLLQGYQPQHF

v_call: TRBV12-3/TRBV12-4
cdr3_length: 11
d_call: -
j_call: TRBJ2-7
cdr3_aa: CASSFAREQYF

v_call: TRBV6-1
cdr3_length: 16
d_call: -
j_call: TRBJ1-5
cdr3_aa: CASSEGSGYSNQPQHF

v_call: TRBV5-1
cdr3_length: 14
d_call: TRBD1
j_call: TRBJ1-2
cdr3_aa: CASSLGGTGNGYTF

v_call: TRBV1
cdr3_length: 16
d_call: -
j_call: TRBJ1-3
cdr3_aa: CTSSHGTGASGNTIYF

v_call: TRBV19
cdr3_length: 15
d_call: -
j_call: TRBJ2-7
cdr3_aa: CASSIGNSFSYEQYF

v_call: TRBV4-2
cdr3_length: 13
d_call: TRBD2
j_call: TRBJ2-1
cdr3_aa: CASSDLSGGEQFF

v_call: TRBV7-8
cdr3_length: 15
d_call: TRBD2
j_call: TRBJ2-2
cdr3_aa: CASSRSGGAAGELFF

v_call: TRBV3-1/TRBV3-2
cdr3_length: 13
d_call: TRBD1
j_call: TRBJ2-7
cdr3_aa: CASREGASQEQYF

v_call: TRBV6-1
cdr3_length: 16
d_call: -
j_call: TRBJ1-4
cdr3_aa: CASSEAVGSLVEKLFF

v_call: TRBV5-6
cdr3_length: 13
d_call: TRBD1
j_call: TRBJ1-2
cdr3_aa: CASSPDRGYGYTF

v_call: TRBV28
cdr3_length: 14
d_call: TRBD1
j_call: TRBJ1-2
cdr3_aa: CASTPGGPNYGYTF

v_call: TRBV5-1
cdr3_length: 12
d_call: -
j_call: TRBJ1-2
cdr3_aa: CASSLAGYGYTF

v_call: TRBV2
cdr3_length: 12
d_call: -
j_call: TRBJ2-7
cdr3_aa: CASTIAQDEQYF

v_call: TRBV21-1
cdr3_length: 18
d_call: -
j_call: TRBJ1-6
cdr3_aa: CASSKKGGTVSYNSPLHF

v_call: TRBV5-4
cdr3_length: 15
d_call: TRBD1
j_call: TRBJ1-2
cdr3_aa: CASSRESGRGRGYTF

v_call: TRBV7-9
cdr3_length: 11
d_call: -
j_call: TRBJ2-7
cdr3_aa: CASSLEREQYF

v_call: TRBV7-3
cdr3_length: 15
d_call: TRBD1
j_call: TRBJ2-3
cdr3_aa: CASSSRDREGDTQYF

v_call: TRBV6-2/TRBV6-3
cdr3_length: 15
d_call: TRBD2
j_call: TRBJ2-1
cdr3_aa: CASSLLAGSYNEQFF

v_call: TRBV11-3
cdr3_length: 15
d_call: -
j_call: TRBJ1-5
cdr3_aa: CASSLTGHSNQPQHF

v_call: TRBV12-3/TRBV12-4
cdr3_length: 13
d_call: -
j_call: TRBJ1-1
cdr3_aa: CASSIQENTEAFF

v_call: TRBV9
cdr3_length: 15
d_call: -
j_call: TRBJ2-3
cdr3_aa: CASSVGAEYPDTQYF

v_call: TRBV3-1/TRBV3-2
cdr3_length: 13
d_call: TRBD1
j_call: TRBJ1-6
cdr3_aa: CASSQVQGSPLHF

v_call: TRBV27
cdr3_length: 14
d_call: TRBD1
j_call: TRBJ2-5
cdr3_aa: CASSKGQGGETQYF

v_call: TRBV4-1
cdr3_length: 15
d_call: -
j_call: TRBJ2-7
cdr3_aa: CASSQELWGGYEQYF

v_call: TRBV28
cdr3_length: 15
d_call: -
j_call: TRBJ1-1
cdr3_aa: CASRKREGGRVEAFF

v_call: TRBV18
cdr3_length: 13
d_call: TRBD1
j_call: TRBJ1-2
cdr3_aa: CASHDRGRLKYTF